The clone carrying this T cell receptor beta chain has only a few counts. Its antigen is currently unknown. The data belong to a study of response to subunit inactivated influenza vaccine. V shed 4 bases, J shed 2 bases, and the junction held 10 bases outside the gene matches. CDR3 size: 17 residues. Per the germline V gene, CDR1 is SGHTA and CDR2 is FQGNSA. General study results and limits: Few additional T cells are recruited per seasonal influenza vaccination, authors suggested.

TCRdb reanalysed the RT-PCR reads using MiXCR and keeps one entry per CDR3 protein. The top ten clones hold less than 4% of a sample with around 530,000 distinct CDR3 sequences, 16% of them seen once. The clonotype was recovered from a man between 45 and 75 years old who received an inactivated influenza vaccine. The V call is TRBV7-2, the J call TRBJ2-2; 7 bases map to TRBD2. The material was CD4+ T cells sorted from PBMCs, obtained less than 30 months after vaccination. CDR3 protein: CASSSHSGTANTGELFF. Here the CDR3 DNA reads TGTGCCAGCAGCTCACACAGCGGGACGGCAAACACCGGGGAGCTGTTTTTT.